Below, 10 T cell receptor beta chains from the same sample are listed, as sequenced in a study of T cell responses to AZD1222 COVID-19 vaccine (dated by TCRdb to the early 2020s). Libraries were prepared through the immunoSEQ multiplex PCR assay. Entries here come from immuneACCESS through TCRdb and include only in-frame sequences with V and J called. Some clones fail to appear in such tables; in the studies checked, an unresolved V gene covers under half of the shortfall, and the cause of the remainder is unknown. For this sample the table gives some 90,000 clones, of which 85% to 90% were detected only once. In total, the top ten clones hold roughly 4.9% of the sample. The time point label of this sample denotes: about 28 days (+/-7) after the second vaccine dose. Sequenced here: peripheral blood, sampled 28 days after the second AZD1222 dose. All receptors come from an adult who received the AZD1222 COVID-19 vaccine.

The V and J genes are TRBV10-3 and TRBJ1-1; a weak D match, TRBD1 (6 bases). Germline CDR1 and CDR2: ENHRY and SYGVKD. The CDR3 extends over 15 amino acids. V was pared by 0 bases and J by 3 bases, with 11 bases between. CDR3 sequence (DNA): TGTGCCATCAGTGAGTCCCCTGGGGGCTACACTGAAGCTTTCTTT. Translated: CAISESPGGYTEAFF.

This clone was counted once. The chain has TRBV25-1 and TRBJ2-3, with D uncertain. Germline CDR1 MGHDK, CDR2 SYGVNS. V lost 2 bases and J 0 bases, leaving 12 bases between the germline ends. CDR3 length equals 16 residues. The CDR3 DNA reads TGTGCCAGCAGTGAACTTCCGGGCACGAGCACAGATACGCAGTATTTT. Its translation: CASSELPGTSTDTQYF. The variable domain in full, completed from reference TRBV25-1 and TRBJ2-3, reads EADIYQTPRYLVIGTGKKITLECSQTMGHDKMYWYQQDPGMELHLIHYSYGVNSTEKGDLSSESTVSRIRTEHFPLTLESARPSHTSQYLCASSELPGTSTDTQYFGPGTRLTVL.

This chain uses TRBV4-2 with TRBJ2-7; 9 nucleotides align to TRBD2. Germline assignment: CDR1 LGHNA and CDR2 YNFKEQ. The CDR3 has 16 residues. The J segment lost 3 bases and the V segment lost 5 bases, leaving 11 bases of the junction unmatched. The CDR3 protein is CASSYRSSGVDYEQYF. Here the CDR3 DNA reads TGTGCCAGCAGCTACCGGTCTAGCGGGGTGGACTACGAGCAGTACTTC.

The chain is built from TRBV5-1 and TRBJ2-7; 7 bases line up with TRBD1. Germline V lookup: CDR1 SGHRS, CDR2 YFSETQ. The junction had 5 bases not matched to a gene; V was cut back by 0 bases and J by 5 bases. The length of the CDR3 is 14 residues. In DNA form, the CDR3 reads TGCGCCAGCAGCTTGGGACAGGGTTTCAACGAGCAGTACTTC. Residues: CASSLGQGFNEQYF.

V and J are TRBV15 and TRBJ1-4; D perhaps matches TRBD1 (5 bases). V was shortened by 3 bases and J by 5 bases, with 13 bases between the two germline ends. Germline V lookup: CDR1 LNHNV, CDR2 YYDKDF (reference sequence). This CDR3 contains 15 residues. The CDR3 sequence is CATSRTLGANEKLFF. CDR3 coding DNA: TGTGCCACCAGCAGGACACTTGGGGCCAATGAAAAACTGTTTTTT.

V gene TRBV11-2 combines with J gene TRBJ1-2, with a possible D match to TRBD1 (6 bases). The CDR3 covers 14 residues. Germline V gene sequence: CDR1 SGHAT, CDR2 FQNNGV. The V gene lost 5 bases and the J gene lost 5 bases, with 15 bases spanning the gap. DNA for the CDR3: TGTGCCAGCAGCCCCCGTAGGGGGGCTTATGGCTACACCTTC. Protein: CASSPRRGAYGYTF.

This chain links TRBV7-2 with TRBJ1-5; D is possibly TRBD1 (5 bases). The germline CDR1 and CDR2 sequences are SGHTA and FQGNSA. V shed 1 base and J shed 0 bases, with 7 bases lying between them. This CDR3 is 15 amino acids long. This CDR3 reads CASSLGGHSNQPQHF. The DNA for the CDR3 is TGTGCCAGCAGCTTAGGCGGACATAGCAATCAGCCCCAGCATTTT.

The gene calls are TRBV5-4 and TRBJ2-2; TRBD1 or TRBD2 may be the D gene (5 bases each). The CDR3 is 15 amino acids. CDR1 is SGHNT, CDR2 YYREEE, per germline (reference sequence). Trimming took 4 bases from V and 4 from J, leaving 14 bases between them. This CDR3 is CASSPGSGSTGELFF. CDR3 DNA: TGTGCCAGCAGCCCAGGTTCAGGGAGCACCGGGGAGCTGTTTTTT.

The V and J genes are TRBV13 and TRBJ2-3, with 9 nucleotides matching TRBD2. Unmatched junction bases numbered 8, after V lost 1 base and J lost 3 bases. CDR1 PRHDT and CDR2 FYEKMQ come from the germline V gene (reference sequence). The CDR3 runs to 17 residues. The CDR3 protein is CASSLDSGGRGTDTQYF. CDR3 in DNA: TGTGCCAGCAGCTTAGACAGCGGGGGGAGGGGTACAGATACGCAGTATTTT.

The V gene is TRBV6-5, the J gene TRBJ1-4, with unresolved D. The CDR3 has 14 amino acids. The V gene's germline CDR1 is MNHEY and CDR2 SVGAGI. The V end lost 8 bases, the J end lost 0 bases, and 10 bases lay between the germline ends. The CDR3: CASGPVTTNEKLFF. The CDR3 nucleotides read TGTGCCAGCGGTCCAGTTACAACTAATGAAAAACTGTTTTTT.